This T cell receptor beta chain was sequenced during a study of blood T cell repertoires in COVID-19 (dated by TCRdb to 2018 to 2021). Describing the broader study: Samples from collaborators originated in the United States, Italy and Spain and spanned both the acute and convalescent phases of COVID-19. The material from the prospective study consisted of cDNA or gDNA derived from T cells, B-cell-depleted T cells, or PBMCs. Deeply sampled blood TCRbeta repertoires from subjects exposed to, actively infected with, or recovered from COVID-19 were included in the dataset. The repertoires were released in a freely available public database meant as a resource for research on the immune response to SARS-CoV-2. The samples were drawn from two sources: the first 160 participants of the ongoing ImmuneRACE study, and some 1,300 subjects contributed by 6 global collaborators. A de-identified subject ID, COVID-19 status, age in years and sex were almost always included in the sample metadata. Where available, HLA class I and class II types were obtained from metadata supplied by the sample provider rather than from assay-based typing.

TCRbeta CDR3 regions were amplified from genomic DNA using the immunoSEQ Assay, a bias-controlled multiplex PCR. The authors' analysis ran thus. Within the assay, amplification of reference gene primers was used to estimate how many nucleated cells each sample contained. Sequence reads were collapsed and filtered to measure the absolute abundance of every unique TCRbeta CDR3 rearrangement. For each sample, productive Simpson clonality was calculated by taking the square root of Simpson's diversity index across productive rearrangements. As stored in TCRdb, this immuneACCESS dataset retains in-frame rearrangements with V and J assigned. A fraction of the clones does not appear; measured against another copy, unresolved V genes explain less than half of the discrepancy, and the remainder lacks a known reason. V, J and clone size are those of that table, while D and trimming were read from the DNA. The sample profile shows roughly 88,000 clones; about 82% of them were found once. The ten largest make up about 16% of the sample.

V was cut back by 1 base and J by 4 bases, leaving a gap of 5 bases between them. From the germline V gene (reference sequence), CDR1 is LGHDT and CDR2 is YNNKEL. The CDR3 measures 13 amino acids from cysteine to phenylalanine. The retained sequence is limited to the CDR3, 39 bases, with the frame set at the first base. Collaborating institutions collected whole blood in K2EDTA tubes following their own protocols. For TCRbeta analysis, collaborators shipped samples in one of three forms: frozen whole blood, isolated PBMCs, or DNA extracted from either of those sample types. General study outcomes and caveats: Clinical and demographic metadata were provided uncurated, with the amount varying by source and participant.

This clone has only one observation. No antigen is known for it. There are no base qualities to consult, and no much larger clone falls within one base. The receptor's source is a woman older than 75 with acute or convalescent COVID-19. The chain is assembled from TRBV3-1 (or the pseudogene TRBV3-2) and TRBJ1-5, with the D gene call left open. The source material was peripheral blood. CDR3 loop: CASSQVGNQPQHF. The DNA sequence reads TGTGCCAGCAGCCAAGTCGGGAATCAGCCCCAGCATTTT.